The table lists the clone carrying this T cell receptor beta chain with many counts. Amplification of TCR alpha and beta CDR3 regions from RNA used iRepertoire nested multiplex PCR. TCRdb called the multiplex PCR reads again in MiXCR, with one record for every CDR3 protein. The repertoire consists of about 89,000 distinct CDR3 sequences, with about 25% occurring once and the leading ten covering 6.7%. The source of the sample is a study of glioma-infiltrating T cells. Trimming removed 7 bases from V and 5 bases from J, with 3 bases in between. The CDR3 has 10 residues. Germline values: CDR1 SGHAT, CDR2 FQNNGV.

The sequence was obtained from a human donor with low-grade glioma or glioblastoma, undergoing nonglioma brain surgery, or in good health (not recorded which). The V gene is TRBV11-2, the J gene TRBJ1-5; D is unclear. Specimen: glioma tissue, nonneoplastic brain tissue, or PBMCs (not recorded which). The CDR3 nucleotides read TGTGCCAGCACCCATCAGCCCCAGCATTTT. Translated, it gives CASTHQPQHF.